The T cell receptor (beta chain) under discussion was sequenced for a study of blood T cell repertoires in COVID-19. Study-level background: The study drew acute and convalescent COVID-19 samples from the United States, Italy and Spain. Sources were T cells, B-cell-depleted T cells, or PBMCs; the material itself was cDNA or gDNA.

Germline V gives CDR1 KGHDR, CDR2 SFDVKD. CDR3 length: 15 residues. Remarks on this clone: The junction shows a germline mismatch at one end, possibly a read error.

The method was immunoSEQ multiplex PCR; TCRdb's version includes in-frame clones alone and lacks a portion of them. Of 150,000 to 200,000 clones listed, 89% are singletons. The clonotype originates from a man between 18 and 29 years old who had recovered from COVID-19. The specimen was peripheral blood. V is TRBV24-1 and J is TRBJ1-3; 12 bases agree with TRBD1. The CDR3 sequence is CAKPGQGASGNTIYF. The CDR3 bases are TGCGCCAAACCGGGACAGGGGGCGTCTGGAAACACCATATATTTT.